The 27 T cell receptor beta chains given below trace back to one sample, sequenced in a study of breast tumors, draining lymph nodes, adjacent tissues. Axillary draining lymph nodes of breast cancer patients supplied the node samples. TCRdb passed the multiplex PCR reads through MiXCR, listing each CDR3 protein once. Of approximately 100,000 distinct CDR3 sequences listed, more than 25% were seen once; the top ten hold approximately 5%. The sequencing input was axillary lymph node tissue. The receptors come from a female donor with breast cancer. Some clones in this sample may be carry-over from other donors' samples.

This clonotype was counted ten times or more. V usage is TRBV4-1 and J usage is TRBJ1-3, with TRBD1 identical over 8 bases. The CDR3 runs to 15 residues. Per the germline V gene, CDR1 is MGHRA and CDR2 is YSYEKL. J gave up 2 bases and V 4 bases, and 4 bases lay outside the gene matches. The CDR3 DNA is TGCGCCAGCAGCCGACAACAGGGGGCTGGAAACACCATATATTTT. It yields the protein CASSRQQGAGNTIYF.

This clonotype has ten or more counts. This chain connects TRBV9 to TRBJ2-5; 11 bases are a match to TRBD2. Looked up from germline, CDR1 is SGDLS and CDR2 is YYNGEE. V lost 3 bases, J lost 1 base, and 8 bases stayed unmatched. CDR3 length equals 17 residues. The CDR3 nucleotides are TGTGCCAGCAGCGCATCCACCGGGACTAGCGGCCAAGAGACCCAGTACTTC. Amino acids: CASSASTGTSGQETQYF.

The table lists this clonotype with a few counts. The rearrangement uses TRBV19 and TRBJ2-2; 11 nucleotides agree with TRBD2. CDR3 size: 16 residues. V shed 2 bases, J shed 7 bases, and the junction held 6 bases outside the gene matches. Germline-derived CDR1 and CDR2 are LNHDA and SQIVND (reference sequence). CDR3 DNA: TGTGCCAGTAGTATAATAGCGGGGGGGCCCGGCGGGGAGCTGTTTTTT. It encodes CASSIIAGGPGGELFF.

This clonotype was seen at least ten times. The V gene is TRBV15, the J gene TRBJ2-3; the D is unclear. CDR1 and CDR2 (germline): LNHNV, YYDKDF (reference sequence). The V gene lost 7 bases and the J gene lost 6 bases, with 5 bases spanning the gap. CDR3 length: 10 residues. The CDR3 coding sequence is TGTGCCACCAACCCGGATACGCAGTATTTT. Translating it yields CATNPDTQYF.

There are a few counts of this clonotype. This sequence joins TRBV6-5 and TRBJ1-1; D not resolved. The CDR3 extends over 13 amino acids. The germline CDR1 and CDR2 sequences are MNHEY and SVGAGI. V lost 7 bases and J lost 4, with 13 bases in between. CDR3 coding DNA: TGTGCCAGCACGCCAGTGGGTAGCACTGAAGCTTTCTTT. It yields the protein CASTPVGSTEAFF.

This clonotype was counted many times. With a much larger clone just one base away, this may be a read error. The chain combines TRBV20-1 with TRBJ1-2; D is unclear. Germline CDR1 is DFQATT and CDR2 is SNEGSKA (reference sequence). The CDR3 is 13 amino acids. CDR3 loop: CSARDQVSYAYTF. CDR3 nucleotide sequence: TGCAGTGCTAGAGATCAAGTAAGCTATGCCTACACCTTC.

About this clonotype itself: With a much larger clone just one base away, this may be a read error. The chain recombines TRBV6-5 with TRBJ2-1; D is unresolved. The CDR3 has 13 residues. Germline V gene lookup returns CDR1 MNHEY and CDR2 SVGAGI. V lost 7 bases and J lost 9, with 16 bases in between. The CDR3 nucleotides read TGTGCCAGCACCCCCCGGCCAGGCTCTGAGCAGTTCTTC. Translation gives CASTPRPGSEQFF.

This clonotype was seen repeatedly, ten times or more. This chain uses TRBV12-3 or TRBV12-4 with TRBJ1-2, with TRBD1 as a possible D gene (5 bases). The CDR3 sequence is 16 residues long. V was pared by 6 bases and J by 5 bases, with 22 bases between. CDR3 in amino acids: CASSNTGTEIRYGYTF. CDR3 sequence (DNA): TGTGCCAGCAGCAATACCGGGACCGAAATCCGTTATGGCTACACCTTC.

The chain joins TRBV6-2 or TRBV6-3 to TRBJ2-2; TRBD1 matches at 7 bases. The CDR3 is made up of 14 amino acids. In germline, CDR1 is MNHEY, CDR2 SVGEGT. Germline trimming cut 5 bases from V and 5 bases from J; bases unmatched to any gene: 5. As DNA, the CDR3 is TGTGCCAGCAGTCACAGGGGAAGAACCGGGGAGCTGTTTTTT. Amino acids: CASSHRGRTGELFF.

At least ten counts were recorded for this clonotype. This chain joins TRBV6-5 and TRBJ2-3, with D uncertain. The V gene's germline CDR1 is MNHEY and CDR2 SVGAGI. This CDR3 is built from 13 residues. The V end lost 2 bases, the J end lost 5 bases, and 8 bases lay between the germline ends. CDR3 region: CASSYHREDTQYF. CDR3 bases: TGTGCCAGCAGTTACCACCGAGAAGATACGCAGTATTTT.

About this clonotype itself: A read error is likely, as this CDR3 ends without the conserved phenylalanine or tryptophan. The V gene is TRBV11-2, the J gene TRBJ2-7; D is perhaps TRBD1 (5 bases). The CDR3 spans 17 residues. Trimming left V 7 bases short and J 4 bases short, with 26 bases between. Germline-derived CDR1 and CDR2 are SGHAT and FQNNGV. The CDR3 bases are TGTGCCAGCACTCGGGCAACAGGTCCGCCAATTGGTTACGAGCAGTACCTC. It is translated as CASTRATGPPIGYEQYL.

The genes are TRBV27 and TRBJ2-2; unclear D gene. This CDR3 is built from 16 residues. Germline lookup yields CDR1 MNHEY and CDR2 SMNVEV (reference sequence). Trimming left V 4 bases short and J 1 base short, with 13 bases between. CDR3 residues: CASSSPGSLNTGELFF. Here the CDR3 DNA reads TGTGCCAGCAGTTCTCCCGGTAGTTTGAACACCGGGGAGCTGTTTTTT.

This clonotype has at least ten counts. V usage is TRBV19 and J usage is TRBJ2-5; D might be TRBD1 or TRBD2, each matching 5 bases. Germline V gives CDR1 LNHDA, CDR2 SQIVND (reference sequence). V was trimmed by 6 bases and J by 5 bases, leaving 13 bases between them. The CDR3 runs to 13 residues. The CDR3 here is CASRPSWGETQYF. In nucleotides, the CDR3 is TGTGCCAGTAGACCATCATGGGGGGAGACCCAGTACTTC.

The chain recombines TRBV19 with TRBJ1-2; D gene unclear. This CDR3 has 11 amino acids. V lost 9 bases to trimming and J lost 5 bases, with 10 bases between them. Germline V lookup: CDR1 LNHDA, CDR2 SQIVND (reference sequence). In nucleotides, the CDR3 is TGTGCCAGCTTTATACCGTATGGCTACACCTTC. This codes for CASFIPYGYTF.

This clonotype came up many times. This sequence joins TRBV20-1 and TRBJ2-7; 9 bases line up with TRBD2. CDR1 is DFQATT and CDR2 is SNEGSKA in the germline V gene (reference sequence). V was clipped by 6 bases and J by 4 bases; unmatched bases: 22. The CDR3 spans 18 residues. Here the CDR3 reads CSARREGAGREGDYEQYF. Written as DNA, the CDR3 is TGCAGTGCCCGCCGGGAGGGGGCCGGGCGGGAGGGAGATTACGAGCAGTACTTC.

This clonotype occurred many times. The V call is TRBV27, the J call TRBJ2-1; weak D call: TRBD2 (6 bases). Trimming removed 6 bases at V and 4 bases at J, with 7 bases between. Germline V gene sequence: CDR1 MNHEY, CDR2 SMNVEV (reference sequence). The CDR3 has 12 amino acids. Here the CDR3 DNA reads TGTGCCAGCAGCGGGAGTTACAATGAGCAGTTCTTC. It specifies CASSGSYNEQFF.

The sample holds many counts of this clonotype. The V call is TRBV24-1, the J call TRBJ1-2; 10 bases agree with TRBD1. There are 17 residues in the CDR3. V lost 2 bases and J lost 7; bases outside the gene matches: 12. Germline V gene sequence: CDR1 KGHDR, CDR2 SFDVKD. This CDR3 is CATSDYPWGQGTVGYTF. The CDR3 region has the DNA TGTGCCACCAGTGATTATCCTTGGGGACAGGGGACGGTTGGCTACACCTTC.

This clonotype was seen repeatedly, ten times or more. This chain connects TRBV11-2 to TRBJ1-4, with D uncertain. The germline gives CDR1 SGHAT, CDR2 FQNNGV. V lost 3 bases, J lost 4 bases, and 9 bases lay in between. CDR3 length: 14 residues. For the CDR3, the DNA is TGTGCCAGCAGCTTTGGGCAGTTTAATGAAAAACTGTTTTTT. Residues: CASSFGQFNEKLFF.

This clonotype showed up just a few times. The rearrangement links TRBV6-6 to TRBJ1-1, with 8 nucleotides matching TRBD1. With 6 bases clipped from V and 4 bases from J, the junction kept 7 bases outside the gene matches. The CDR3 totals 14 residues. Germline values: CDR1 MNHNY, CDR2 SVGAGI (reference sequence). CDR3 in amino acids: CASSPGQGITEAFF. As DNA, the CDR3 is TGTGCCAGCAGCCCCGGACAGGGTATCACTGAAGCTTTCTTT.

Ten or more counts support this clonotype. The V and J genes are TRBV29-1 and TRBJ1-2; a possible D gene is TRBD1 (5 bases). CDR1 SQVTM and CDR2 ANQGSEA come from the germline V gene. The CDR3 runs to 14 residues. V was cut by 4 bases and J by 6 bases, with 18 bases left in between. The CDR3 protein is CSVAGWGSGNGYTF. CDR3 coding DNA: TGCAGCGTTGCCGGCTGGGGGTCAGGGAATGGCTACACCTTC.

This clonotype was seen repeatedly, ten times or more. V usage is TRBV6-5 and J usage is TRBJ2-6; D is undetermined. Trimming stripped 3 bases from V and 0 bases from J, with 9 bases between. The CDR3 covers 16 residues. Germline CDR1 reads MNHEY; CDR2 reads SVGAGI. CDR3 sequence reads: CASSYGRSSGANVLTF. CDR3 nucleotide sequence: TGTGCCAGCAGTTATGGACGCAGCTCTGGGGCCAACGTCCTGACTTTC.

This clonotype was observed at least ten times. V usage is TRBV20-1 and J usage is TRBJ2-2; 9 nucleotides line up with TRBD2. J gave up 4 bases and V 1 base, and 7 bases lay outside the gene matches. The CDR3 has 16 residues. Germline CDR1 reads DFQATT; CDR2 reads SNEGSKA (reference sequence). CDR3 sequence reads: CSARVRPSGITGELFF. The CDR3, as DNA: TGCAGTGCTAGAGTCAGGCCTAGCGGGATCACCGGGGAGCTGTTTTTT.

Ten or more counts support this clonotype. The chain couples TRBV12-3 or TRBV12-4 to TRBJ2-2; 10 nucleotides agree with TRBD2. J was trimmed by 2 bases and V by 6 bases; bases with no gene match: 6. CDR3 length: 16 residues. CDR3 sequence reads: CASSLSGRVNTGELFF. CDR3 bases: TGTGCCAGCAGCCTGAGCGGGAGGGTTAACACCGGGGAGCTGTTTTTT.

This clonotype was picked up many times. The genes are TRBV20-1 and TRBJ1-4; D uncertain. CDR1 and CDR2 (germline): DFQATT, SNEGSKA (reference sequence). CDR3 length: 14 residues. The V end was cut by 5 bases, the J end by 7 bases, with 17 bases between. The CDR3 DNA is TGCAGTGCTCATACGGGAGCCAGTGGTGAAAAACTGTTTTTT. Translating gives CSAHTGASGEKLFF.

Ten or more counts support this clonotype. The V gene is TRBV20-1, the J gene TRBJ1-5, with 8 bases matching TRBD1. Germline CDR1 DFQATT, CDR2 SNEGSKA (reference sequence). CDR3 size: 19 residues. The ends lost 3 bases at V and 2 bases at J; junction bases unmatched: 18. For the CDR3, the DNA is TGCAGTGCTAGGCAACAGGGGGTTTCTTCGCGTCTGGGCAATCAGCCCCAGCATTTT. Translating it yields CSARQQGVSSRLGNQPQHF.

This clonotype was picked up many times. The chain carries TRBV5-1 and TRBJ1-2, with TRBD1 as a possible D gene (5 bases). CDR3 length equals 13 residues. Germline loops: CDR1 SGHRS, CDR2 YFSETQ. Trimming left V 0 bases short and J 4 bases short, with 7 bases between. The CDR3 DNA reads as TGCGCCAGCAGCTTGGGACAGATCTATGGCTACACCTTC. This translates into CASSLGQIYGYTF.

The J gene is TRBJ2-7, the V gene TRBV20-1, with D perhaps given as TRBD1 or TRBD2 (6 bases each). This CDR3 is 13 amino acids long. Trimming stripped 3 bases from V and 2 bases from J, with 11 bases between. Per the germline V gene, CDR1 is DFQATT and CDR2 is SNEGSKA (reference sequence). CDR3 in DNA: TGCAGTGCTAGTTCGGGGGCCACCTACGAGCAGTACTTC. Translating it yields CSASSGATYEQYF.